This T cell receptor beta chain was obtained from a study of post-analysis software for immune sequencing data (dated by TCRdb to 2013 to 2016). Broadly, across the study: The recorded disease courses included relapsing-remitting, secondary progressive and progressive-relapsing multiple sclerosis, and some patients had no subtype annotation. The multiple sclerosis patient repertoires were compared with approximately 11 previously published healthy control repertoires from donors aged 6 to 25 years. A subset of samples was prepared in parallel using single-end sample barcoding, then pooled and co-amplified after Illumina adapter ligation.

V is trimmed back by 4 bases and J by 3 bases, and the junction contains 5 bases that no gene match accounts for. Looking up the germline V gene (reference sequence) yields CDR1 WNHNN and CDR2 SYGVQD. Spanning cysteine to phenylalanine, the CDR3 consists of 15 amino acids. The retained sequence is limited to the CDR3, 45 bases, with the frame set at the first base. Overall study results and their limits: Multiple sclerosis patients had significantly lower normalized Chao1 diversity than controls, a result that suggests substantial peripheral T-cell clonal expansion. Significantly higher frequencies in patients than in controls were found for five TRBV segments, including TRBV5-6, TRBV5-1 and TRBV20-1. The control group was slightly older than the multiple sclerosis patient group. Direct clustering with F measure revealed strong co-clustering of samples prepared in the same batch, which led to a batch-effect correction.

This clonotype has just a few counts. Its antigen is currently not known. Per-base quality was not reported, and no clone a single base away is much larger than it. To demonstrate the VDJtools post-analysis software, the study profiled TCR beta repertoires from the peripheral blood of about 13 young patients with multiple sclerosis. The patients with multiple sclerosis were children and adolescents between roughly 6 and 15 years of age. The library was produced with PCR. Sequencing was performed on an Illumina HiSeq 2500. Unique molecular identifiers were incorporated into TCR beta cDNA libraries to reduce PCR and sequencing biases. Approximately 500,000 cDNA molecules were obtained for every 1 to 10 million input T cells, so each molecule roughly corresponded to one T cell. The patient libraries were prepared and sequenced using the same protocol as the earlier healthy control dataset. Within a given batch, samples were prepared together, multiplexed and sequenced on the same HiSeq lane. On the authors' methods: MIGEC handled the raw barcoded reads, throwing out single-read molecular identifier groups before consensus assembly and CDR3 extraction. Clonotype tables were post-analysed with VDJtools, and diversity was normalized by down-sampling all datasets to the smallest sample size. To correct batch-related cross-sample contamination, repertoire overlap clustering matched CDR3 amino acid sequences but not nucleotide sequences. TCRdb applied fastp at Q25 and MiXCR to the public reads, then kept only in-frame beta chains. A single entry per CDR3 protein holds the most common genes and DNA from its merged rows. What appears here as the V and J calls and clone size reflects TCRdb's work, not the paper's. This sample is represented by roughly 540,000 distinct CDR3 sequences; 34% of them were singletons. The top ten clonotypes cover under 7% of the sample.

This sequence originates from a girl younger than 18 with multiple sclerosis. The sequence links TRBV10-1 to TRBJ2-5; the central 10 bases match TRBD2. The specimen sequenced was blood. The CDR3 corresponds to CASSVGLAEKETQYF. In nucleotide form, the sequence is TGCGCCAGCAGTGTAGGACTAGCGGAGAAAGAGACCCAGTACTTC.